The present T cell receptor beta chain was sequenced within a study of T cell repertoires in cytomegalovirus infection. The overall study: Public TCR beta signatures were indicative of both CMV infection and a matching HLA type.

This CDR3 comprises 15 residues. Germline-derived CDR1 and CDR2 are SGHTA and FQGNSA. V gave up 2 bases and J gave up 6 bases, with 13 bases separating them. TCRdb re-analysed the reads in MiXCR, keeping a single row per CDR3 protein. The profile shows some 180,000 distinct CDR3 sequences, 15% to 20% of them singletons. The sequence came from a human donor in good health (CMV status not recorded). Some clones in this sample may be carry-over from other donors' samples. The chain recombines TRBV7-2 with TRBJ2-2; D is perhaps TRBD1 or TRBD2 (6 bases each). Sequenced input: CD8+ T cells from PBMCs. The CDR3 loop is CASSLIPGEAGELFF. CDR3 bases: TGTGCCAGCAGCTTAATCCCAGGGGAGGCCGGGGAGCTGTTTTTT.